This paragraph reports one T cell receptor beta chain. The antigen is undetermined. PCR amplification relied on 60 Vbeta primers (plus 13 Jbeta primers). Measured with immunoSEQ multiplex PCR; TCRdb has only the in-frame clones, and not every one. Seen here are under 150,000 clones, about 78% observed once, and the top ten hold about 3%. Germline lookup yields CDR1 MNHNY and CDR2 SVGAGI (reference sequence). V lost 7 bases and J lost 1, with 11 bases in between. CDR3 length: 15 residues. This record belongs to a study of cytomegalovirus exposure and HLA in healthy donors. General study results and limits: While the bulk of TCR sequences proved rare, some public TCRs turned up in many donors.

This sequence originates from a human donor in good health. Sequenced sample: PBMCs. The chain links TRBV6-6 to TRBJ2-6; D gene uncertain. CDR3 nucleotide sequence: TGTGCCAGCACAAATCAGTTATCTGGGGCCAACGTCCTGACTTTC. Residues: CASTNQLSGANVLTF.